One and the same sample provided the 5 T cell receptor delta chains below, sequenced in a study of gamma-delta chains in newborns, infants, children. TCRdb reapplied CATT to the reads. The sample includes roughly 5,100 delta-chain clones, more than 2.5% of them seen just once. The sequenced material came from blood. The receptors here all came from a child who was a newborn, infant or young child, either healthy, febrile or measles-vaccinated (not recorded which).

This clone was seen a handful of times. The chain recombines TRDV2 with TRDJ3, with 7 bases matching TRDD3. Per germline, CDR1 GEAIGNYY and CDR2 EKD. Trimming cost V 0 bases and J 0 bases; bases outside gene matches: 4. This CDR3 contains 18 residues. The CDR3 nucleotides read TGTGCCTGTGACACCCTGGGGGTTCACTCCTGGGACACCCGACAGATGTTTTTC. Residues: CACDTLGVHSWDTRQMFF.

The chain is built from TRDV2 and TRDJ3, with D maybe TRDD3 (5 bases). This CDR3 has 19 residues. Germline-derived CDR1 and CDR2 are GEAIGNYY and EKD. Trimming took 0 bases from V and 0 from J, leaving 14 bases between them. CDR3: CACDTRTGESSWDTRQMFF. DNA for the CDR3: TGTGCCTGTGACACCCGTACTGGAGAGTCCTCCTGGGACACCCGACAGATGTTTTTC.

This clone was seen a handful of times. The rearrangement links TRDV2 to TRDJ2, with 11 nucleotides matching TRDD3. The CDR3 consists of 18 residues. Per the germline V gene, CDR1 is GEAIGNYY and CDR2 is EKD. V dropped 2 bases and J dropped 9; count of bases not matched to a gene: 16. CDR3 bases: TGTGCCTGTGACAAATTGGGGGATACGCGGGAGGAGTTCCCACAACTCTTCTTT. Its protein product is CACDKLGDTREEFPQLFF.

This clone appeared a few times. The chain couples TRDV2 to TRDJ1; 12 nucleotides align to TRDD3. V lost 3 bases and J lost 0; bases outside the gene matches: 7. The CDR3 totals 17 residues. Looked up from germline, CDR1 is GEAIGNYY and CDR2 is EKD. CDR3 protein: CACDRLGDTQYTDKLIF. The CDR3 DNA reads as TGTGCCTGTGACCGACTGGGGGATACCCAGTACACCGATAAACTCATCTTT.

This clone was counted a few times. The genes are TRDV1 and TRDJ1; 7 bases are a match to TRDD3. Trimming took 4 bases from V and 0 from J; bases not matched to a gene: 14. CDR1 is TSWWSYY and CDR2 is QGS in the germline V gene. This CDR3 is built from 18 residues. In DNA, the CDR3 is TGTGCTCTTGGGGTCCCCTCCTTCGGGGGATCGTACACCGATAAACTCATCTTT. It codes for CALGVPSFGGSYTDKLIF.